Shown below are 25 T cell receptor beta chains from a single sample sequenced in a study of shared clonotypes between healthy human individuals. Sequencing used immunoSEQ multiplex PCR; TCRdb keeps in-frame clones, though not all of them. The data hold approximately 720,000 clones, with 60% to 80% observed a single time. The specimen was memory CD4+ T cells sorted from blood. As for subset: CD45RA-negative fraction. The source is a woman aged 25 to 39 in good health.

V usage is TRBV6-5 and J usage is TRBJ1-1, with a possible D match to TRBD1 (6 bases). This CDR3 spans 14 amino acids. V was pared by 4 bases and J by 2 bases, with 11 bases between. Germline V gene lookup returns CDR1 MNHEY and CDR2 SVGAGI. CDR3 coding DNA: TGTGCCAGCAGTTCCGGGACACGAAACACTGAAGCTTTCTTT. As protein: CASSSGTRNTEAFF.

The V and J genes are TRBV4-1 and TRBJ2-1; D might be TRBD1 or TRBD2, each matching 5 bases. The CDR3 has 17 amino acids. The germline V gene encodes CDR1 MGHRA and CDR2 YSYEKL. Trimming shortened V by 0 bases and J by 0 bases, and 12 bases separated the two germline ends. The CDR3 coding sequence is TGCGCCAGCAGCCAAGACCGGGGCACAAGCTCCTACAATGAGCAGTTCTTC. Encoded protein: CASSQDRGTSSYNEQFF.

The V and J genes are TRBV10-3 and TRBJ2-3, with D unresolved. CDR1 is ENHRY, CDR2 SYGVKD, per germline. The CDR3 loop spans 13 amino acids. Trimming took 5 bases from V and 3 from J, leaving 9 bases between them. The DNA for the CDR3 is TGTGCCATCAGTTCACTCGAAACAGATACGCAGTATTTT. This codes for CAISSLETDTQYF.

In the case of this clone: Other DNA sequences within the sample encode an identical CDR3. The chain couples TRBV5-1 to TRBJ2-1; 7 positions match TRBD2. V trimming: 2 bases; J trimming: 2 bases; junction bases outside the gene matches: 4. The CDR3 length is 15 residues. Germline-derived CDR1 and CDR2 are SGHRS and YFSETQ. CDR3 DNA sequence: TGCGCCAGCAGCTTAGCTAGCGGAGCCTACAATGAGCAGTTCTTC. Encoded protein: CASSLASGAYNEQFF.

About this clone: Different DNA sequences within this sample yield the same CDR3. V and J are TRBV18 and TRBJ1-2, with unresolved D. The CDR3 length is 11 residues. From germline, CDR1 is KGHSH and CDR2 LQKENI. V was trimmed by 3 bases and J by 6 bases, leaving 5 bases between them. The CDR3 loop reads CASSPGDGYTF. DNA for the CDR3: TGTGCCAGCTCACCTGGAGATGGCTACACCTTC.

CDR3 DNA: TGCAGCGTTGAAGGGGCAGGCGAAGGACAGCATTTT. This sequence encodes CSVEGAGEGQHF. The rearrangement joins TRBV29-1 to TRBJ1-5; D unclear. Germline V gene lookup returns CDR1 SQVTM and CDR2 ANQGSEA. V lost 1 base, J lost 13 bases, and 14 bases lay in between. CDR3 length: 12 amino acids.

A few counts support this clone. The chain carries TRBV5-4 and TRBJ2-7; 8 nucleotides match TRBD1. Germline V lookup: CDR1 SGHNT, CDR2 YYREEE (reference sequence). The CDR3 has 15 amino acids. V lost 4 bases to trimming and J lost 4 bases; unmatched junction nucleotides: 10. The CDR3 bases are TGTGCCAGCAGCATAGGACAGGGTGACCGATACGAGCAGTACTTC. This translates into CASSIGQGDRYEQYF. Variable domain in full (rest from reference TRBV5-4 and TRBJ2-7): ETGVTQSPTHLIKTRGQQVTLRCSSQSGHNTVSWYQQALGQGPQFIFQYYREEENGRGNFPPRFSGLQFPNYSSELNVNALELDDSALYLCASSIGQGDRYEQYFGPGTRLTVT.

This clone was observed a single time. The rearrangement uses TRBV9 and TRBJ2-7, with a possible D match to TRBD1 (6 bases). Germline CDR1 is SGDLS and CDR2 is YYNGEE. This CDR3 comprises 15 residues. Deletions cut 2 bases from V and 2 bases from J, with 14 bases between. In DNA, the CDR3 is TGTGCCAGCAGCGTCGCACAGGGAATTACCTACGAGCAGTACTTC. Its translation: CASSVAQGITYEQYF.

The table lists this clone with a count of one. V is TRBV14 and J is TRBJ2-1; 11 bases agree with TRBD2. This CDR3 contains 20 residues. Germline V lookup: CDR1 SGHDN, CDR2 FVKESK. Germline trimming cut 4 bases from V and 2 bases from J; bases unmatched to any gene: 16. The CDR3 is CASSLPGLAGGGTTYNEQFF. As DNA, the CDR3 is TGTGCCAGCAGCCTCCCGGGCTTAGCGGGAGGGGGAACGACCTACAATGAGCAGTTCTTC.

V gene TRBV5-6 combines with J gene TRBJ2-7; 7 positions match TRBD2. The germline V gene encodes CDR1 SGHDT and CDR2 YYEEEE. The CDR3 loop spans 16 amino acids. V shed 2 bases and J 6 bases; nucleotides not matched to a gene: 14. The CDR3 DNA is TGTGCCAGCAGCTTAAGAGTCGAGCGGGACTCCCGCGAGCAGTACTTC. Translation gives CASSLRVERDSREQYF.

The chain uses TRBV5-4 and TRBJ2-7, with 8 bases fitting TRBD2. V trimming: 0 bases; J trimming: 4 bases; junction bases outside the gene matches: 6. The CDR3 spans 15 residues. The germline V gene has CDR1 SGHNT and CDR2 YYREEE (reference sequence). CDR3 region: CASSLGSGGGYEQYF. The CDR3 DNA sequence: TGTGCCAGCAGCTTGGGGAGCGGGGGTGGATACGAGCAGTACTTC.

V and J are TRBV18 and TRBJ2-3; 13 bases are a match to TRBD2. The germline gives CDR1 KGHSH, CDR2 LQKENI. The CDR3 extends over 17 amino acids. The J segment lost 4 bases and the V segment lost 3 bases, leaving 7 bases of the junction unmatched. CDR3 coding DNA: TGTGCCAGCTCACCTCTAGGGACTAGCGGGATCTCAGATACGCAGTATTTT. As protein: CASSPLGTSGISDTQYF.

The genes are TRBV19 and TRBJ1-5, with D unresolved. The germline CDR1 and CDR2 sequences are LNHDA and SQIVND (reference sequence). This CDR3 spans 15 amino acids. The V and J ends lost 5 bases and 0 bases respectively, with 11 bases between them. The CDR3 DNA follows: TGTGCCAGTAGTCCCCGGAGTGATAGCAATCAGCCCCAGCATTTT. Translation gives CASSPRSDSNQPQHF.

The V gene is TRBV19, the J gene TRBJ1-5; D gene ambiguous. Germline CDR1 LNHDA, CDR2 SQIVND (reference sequence). V shed 2 bases and J shed 3 bases, with 11 bases lying between them. CDR3 size: 15 residues. The DNA for the CDR3 is TGTGCCAGTAGTATAAAAATGGCGGCCAATCAGCCCCAGCATTTT. Translating it yields CASSIKMAANQPQHF.

This sequence joins TRBV2 and TRBJ1-5; D possibly corresponds to TRBD1 (5 bases). The germline CDR1 and CDR2 sequences are SNHLY and FYNNEI. V was trimmed by 6 bases and J by 11 bases, leaving 14 bases between them. The CDR3 runs 12 residues. CDR3 DNA sequence: TGTGCCAGCAGCCCGGGGCTTGCGGCCCAGCATTTT. It encodes CASSPGLAAQHF.

V usage is TRBV25-1 and J usage is TRBJ1-1; weak D call: TRBD1 (6 bases). This CDR3 has 14 amino acids. V lost 4 bases and J 11 bases, leaving 20 bases between the germline ends. Germline V gives CDR1 MGHDK, CDR2 SYGVNS. The chain's CDR3 is CASSGRDTHLRAFF. CDR3 DNA sequence: TGTGCCAGCAGTGGCCGGGACACGCACCTGAGGGCTTTCTTT.

With regard to this clone: This sample also contains other DNA sequences that code for the same CDR3. This rearrangement joins TRBV15 to TRBJ1-2; D ambiguous. The CDR3 sequence is 13 residues long. Trimming took 0 bases from V and 4 from J, leaving 6 bases between them. Per germline, CDR1 LNHNV and CDR2 YYDKDF (reference sequence). In DNA, the CDR3 is TGTGCCACCAGCAGAGAGGCCGGCTATGGCTACACCTTC. Amino acid sequence: CATSREAGYGYTF.

Points on this clone: The same CDR3 is also encoded by other DNA sequences in this sample. V gene TRBV28 combines with J gene TRBJ1-3; D is unclear. The V gene lost 2 bases and the J gene lost 0 bases, with 5 bases spanning the gap. CDR1 is MDHEN, CDR2 SYDVKM, per germline. This CDR3 is built from 14 residues. The CDR3 bases are TGTGCCAGCAGTTTACGGGGCTCTGGAAACACCATATATTTT. Translated: CASSLRGSGNTIYF.

CDR3 in amino acids: CASSTHRTGRGGELFF. The CDR3 DNA reads TGTGCCAGTAGTACCCACCGGACAGGTCGTGGCGGGGAGCTGTTTTTT. This chain connects TRBV19 to TRBJ2-2, with TRBD1 identical over 7 bases. The V and J ends lost 4 bases and 7 bases, in that order; junction bases with no gene match: 12. The CDR3 is made up of 16 amino acids. Germline V gene data show CDR1 as LNHDA and CDR2 as SQIVND (reference sequence).

There are a few counts of this clone. Other DNA sequences in this specimen translate into the identical CDR3. This chain joins TRBV18 and TRBJ2-7; D may correspond to TRBD1 or TRBD2 (5 bases each). Trimming removed 1 base at V and 1 base at J, with 5 bases between. CDR1 is KGHSH, CDR2 LQKENI, per germline. CDR3 length: 13 residues. The CDR3 region is CASSPRGSYEQYF. CDR3 DNA sequence: TGTGCCAGCTCACCACGGGGGTCCTACGAGCAGTACTTC.

This sequence joins TRBV9 and TRBJ1-4; D is possibly TRBD1 (6 bases). The CDR3 covers 14 residues. CDR1 is SGDLS and CDR2 is YYNGEE in the germline V gene. The V gene lost 3 bases and the J gene lost 5 bases, with 11 bases spanning the gap. The CDR3 protein is CASSGTVSNEKLFF. The CDR3 DNA follows: TGTGCCAGCAGCGGGACAGTCTCAAATGAAAAACTGTTTTTT.

The chain links TRBV27 to TRBJ1-4, with D perhaps TRBD1 (6 bases). V dropped 5 bases and J dropped 5 bases, with 21 bases sitting between them. CDR3 length: 17 amino acids. CDR1 and CDR2 from the germline V gene are MNHEY and SMNVEV (reference sequence). The CDR3 DNA is TGTGCCAGCAGTAAATTGCGTATGTCAGGGGACAATGAAAAACTGTTTTTT. This encodes CASSKLRMSGDNEKLFF.

The chain carries TRBV7-6 and TRBJ2-3; no clear D. The germline CDR1 and CDR2 sequences are SGHVS and FNYEAQ. The V gene lost 5 bases and the J gene lost 6 bases, with 12 bases spanning the gap. This CDR3 spans 13 amino acids. CDR3 bases: TGTGCCAGCAGCCCGGACCTCATGGATACGCAGTATTTT. This sequence encodes CASSPDLMDTQYF. Full variable domain (missing parts from reference TRBV7-6 and TRBJ2-3): GAGVSQSPRYKVTKRGQDVALRCDPISGHVSLYWYRQALGQGPEFLTYFNYEAQQDKSGLPNDRFSAERPEGSISTLTIQRTEQRDSAMYRCASSPDLMDTQYFGPGTRLTVL.

The chain is built from TRBV28 and TRBJ1-2; TRBD1 matches at 10 bases. Germline CDR1 MDHEN, CDR2 SYDVKM. The V segment lost 8 bases and the J segment 6 bases; nucleotides outside the gene matches: 6. This CDR3 comprises 13 residues. The CDR3 loop reads CASVRQGANGYTF. Here the CDR3 DNA reads TGTGCCAGCGTTCGACAGGGGGCGAATGGCTACACCTTC.

This clone was detected only a few times. The chain employs TRBV15 and TRBJ1-5, with D possibly matching TRBD1 (6 bases). V dropped 3 bases and J dropped 4 bases, with 13 bases sitting between them. The CDR3 length is 15 residues. Germline CDR1 and CDR2: LNHNV and YYDKDF (reference sequence). The CDR3 protein is CATSSGGSANQPQHF. The CDR3 DNA follows: TGTGCCACCAGCAGTGGGGGCAGCGCGAATCAGCCCCAGCATTTT.